This T cell receptor beta chain was recorded in a study of cytomegalovirus exposure and HLA in healthy donors. Study-level information: In a later analysis, the approximately 110 validation repertoires were reported to have used the same platform as the approximately 620 first-cohort repertoires.

Overall study findings and caveats: Overall, roughly 150 TCR beta chains were annotated as cytomegalovirus-associated. The tendency of first-cohort TCR clusters to co-occur in the 110 or so validation repertoires emerged from a later analysis.

Concerning this clone itself: The antigen remains undetermined. The junction departs from germline at one end; a sequencing error may be responsible.

The germline V gene encodes CDR1 LGHNA and CDR2 YNFKEQ. CDR3 length: 15 residues. The table came from immunoSEQ multiplex PCR; TCRdb's copy has only in-frame clones and leaves some out. The table lists roughly 150,000 clones, approximately 82% of them singletons. The TCR originated in a man aged 30 to 45 in good health and CMV-seropositive. This chain uses TRBV4-2 with TRBJ1-5, with D perhaps matching TRBD1 (5 bases). Material for sequencing was PBMCs. The chain's CDR3 is CASSQDGRGNQPQHF. CDR3 DNA: TGTGCCAGCAGCCAAGATGGAAGGGGCAATCAGCCTCAGCATTTT.